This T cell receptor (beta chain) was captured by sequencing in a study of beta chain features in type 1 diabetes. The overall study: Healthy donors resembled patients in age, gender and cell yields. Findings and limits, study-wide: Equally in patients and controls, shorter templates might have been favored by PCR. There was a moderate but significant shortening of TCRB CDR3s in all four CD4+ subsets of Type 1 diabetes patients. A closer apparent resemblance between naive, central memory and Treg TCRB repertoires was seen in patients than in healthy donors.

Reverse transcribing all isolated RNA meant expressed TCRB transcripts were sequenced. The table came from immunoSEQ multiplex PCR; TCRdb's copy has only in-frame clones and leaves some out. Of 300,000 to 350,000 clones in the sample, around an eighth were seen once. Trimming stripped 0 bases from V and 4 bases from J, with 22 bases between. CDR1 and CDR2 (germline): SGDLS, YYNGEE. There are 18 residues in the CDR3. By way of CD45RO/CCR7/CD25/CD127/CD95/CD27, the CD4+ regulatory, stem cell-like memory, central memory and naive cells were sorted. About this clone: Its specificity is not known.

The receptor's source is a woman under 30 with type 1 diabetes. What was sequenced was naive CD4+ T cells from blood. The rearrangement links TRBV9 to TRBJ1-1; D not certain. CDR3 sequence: CASSVGWRAPILGTEAFF. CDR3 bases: TGTGCCAGCAGCGTAGGGTGGAGGGCACCGATCCTGGGCACTGAAGCTTTCTTT.